The entry that follows covers one T cell receptor (beta chain) sequence. The antigen it binds to is not known. Base qualities are not at hand, and no much larger clone is one base apart. TCRbeta CDR3 regions were amplified from genomic DNA by means of the immunoSEQ Assay, a bias-controlled multiplex PCR. As for how the authors treated the data: The number of nucleated cells in each sample was estimated by amplification of reference gene primers within the assay. To quantify the absolute abundance of each unique TCRbeta CDR3 rearrangement, sequence reads were collapsed and filtered. Productive Simpson clonality was computed per sample as the square root of Simpson's diversity index over productive rearrangements. TCRdb re-hosts the immuneACCESS table, in-frame sequences only. Its copies lack some clones; in the studies checked, an unresolved V gene accounts for under half of them, and the cause for the rest is not known. For V, J and clone size, that table is used; D and trimming come from the DNA. The sample profile shows around 300,000 clones; roughly 85% of them were found once. The top ten hold just over 7% of the sample.

Each collaborating institution followed its own protocols to collect whole blood in K2EDTA tubes. For TCRbeta analysis, collaborator samples were shipped as frozen whole blood, as isolated PBMCs, or as DNA extracted from either sample type. This sample is drawn from a study of blood T cell repertoires in COVID-19 (dated by TCRdb to the early 2020s). The study in broad terms: The collaborator samples originated in the United States, Italy and Spain and spanned the acute and convalescent phases of COVID-19. The repertoires were released in a freely available public database meant as a resource for research on the immune response to SARS-CoV-2. The material from the prospective study consisted of cDNA or gDNA derived from T cells, B-cell-depleted T cells, or PBMCs. Sample metadata almost always included a de-identified subject ID, COVID-19 status, age in years and sex. The samples were drawn from two sources: the first 160 participants of the ongoing ImmuneRACE study, and 1,200 or so subjects contributed by 6 global collaborators. The dataset comprised deeply sampled blood TCRbeta repertoires from subjects exposed to, actively infected with, or recovered from COVID-19. Where available, HLA class I and class II types were taken from metadata supplied by the sample provider and were not determined by assay-based typing.

What the authors observed across the whole study: Clinical and demographic metadata were provided uncurated, with the amount varying by source and participant.

From the cysteine up to the phenylalanine, the CDR3 has a length of 17 residues. Of the read, only the CDR3 DNA is kept; its 51 bases are in frame from base 1. The germline V gene specifies SGDLS as CDR1 and YYNGEE as CDR2. V drops 1 base and J drops 1 base, leaving 14 bases in between. The receptor was isolated from a human donor in a cohort sampled during active COVID-19. The chain is encoded by TRBV9 joined to TRBJ2-2; the D gene is possibly TRBD1, with 6 bases matching. The sequenced sample consisted of peripheral blood. The CDR3 sequence is CASSVRHRVQNTGELFF. In nucleotide form, the sequence is TGTGCCAGCAGCGTACGCCACAGGGTGCAGAACACCGGGGAGCTGTTTTTT.